This entry is about one T cell receptor beta chain. This sample is part of a study of technical replicates of blood from a few donors. Using immunoSEQ multiplex PCR, the repertoire was profiled, and TCRdb retains in-frame clones only, with some absent. The data show around 50,000 clones, about 94% seen once. There are 15 residues in the CDR3. Sequenced: PBMCs. This TCR came from a human donor in good health. Some clones in this sample may be carry-over from other donors' samples. The gene calls are TRBV21-1 and TRBJ2-1; the listed D gene, TRBD1, was not tested against the DNA. TRBV21-1 is deemed a pseudogene. The CDR3 is CASSKWDRDWREQFF. CDR3 DNA: TGTGCCAGCAGCAAATGGGACAGGGATTGGCGTGAGCAGTTCTTC.